This T cell receptor (beta chain) was obtained from a study of T-cell memory formation after mild COVID-19. This clonotype was found a few times. TCRdb passed the 5' RACE reads through MiXCR, listing each CDR3 protein once. The sample lists about 130,000 distinct CDR3 sequences, approximately 5.9% seen once, with approximately 2.3% in the top ten. Germline V gene sequence: CDR1 DFQATT, CDR2 SNEGSKA (reference sequence). The length of the CDR3 is 16 residues. The V and J ends lost 3 bases and 0 bases, in that order; junction bases with no gene match: 9. Sequencing input: PBMCs or a T cell subset sorted from them (not recorded which). The TCR originated in an adult woman who had mild COVID-19 (a few samples of this study predate the infection). Cell type and time point are not known. V and J are TRBV20-1 and TRBJ2-3, with 7 bases lining up with TRBD2. The CDR3 loop reads CSARDHTGGSTDTQYF. The CDR3 DNA reads as TGCAGTGCTAGGGACCATACGGGAGGTAGCACAGATACGCAGTATTTT.